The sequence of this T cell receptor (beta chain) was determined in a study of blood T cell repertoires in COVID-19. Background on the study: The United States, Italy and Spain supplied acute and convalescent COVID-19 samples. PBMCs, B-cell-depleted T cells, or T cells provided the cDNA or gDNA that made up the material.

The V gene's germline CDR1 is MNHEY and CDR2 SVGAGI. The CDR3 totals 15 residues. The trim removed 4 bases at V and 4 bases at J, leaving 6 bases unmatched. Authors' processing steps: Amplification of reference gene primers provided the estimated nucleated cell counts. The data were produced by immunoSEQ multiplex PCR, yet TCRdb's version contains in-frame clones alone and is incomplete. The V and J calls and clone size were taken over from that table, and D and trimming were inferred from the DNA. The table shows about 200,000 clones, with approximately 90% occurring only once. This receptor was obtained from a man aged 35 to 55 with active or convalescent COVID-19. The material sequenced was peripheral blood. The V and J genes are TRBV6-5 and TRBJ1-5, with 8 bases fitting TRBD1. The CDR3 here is CASSSGQGRNQPQHF. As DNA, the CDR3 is TGTGCCAGCAGTTCTGGACAGGGCCGAAATCAGCCCCAGCATTTT.